Here is one T cell receptor (beta chain) with its context. Repertoires were generated with immunoSEQ multiplex PCR, while TCRdb's copy carries only in-frame clones and drops some. The sample holds a few hundred thousand clones, approximately 86% seen once. Germline assignment: CDR1 KGHSH and CDR2 LQKENI. This CDR3 comprises 16 residues. V lost 4 bases, J lost 3 bases, and 13 bases lay in between. The data belong to a study of blood T cell repertoires in COVID-19. In the study overall: Acute and convalescent COVID-19 samples came from the United States, Italy and Spain.

Sample: peripheral blood. The J gene is TRBJ2-6, the V gene TRBV18, with D possibly matching TRBD1 (5 bases). The receptor comes from a woman aged 50 to 60 with active or convalescent COVID-19. CDR3 nucleotides: TGTGCCAGCTCACGACTCCAGGGTGATGGGGCCAACGTCCTGACTTTC. Its translation is CASSRLQGDGANVLTF.